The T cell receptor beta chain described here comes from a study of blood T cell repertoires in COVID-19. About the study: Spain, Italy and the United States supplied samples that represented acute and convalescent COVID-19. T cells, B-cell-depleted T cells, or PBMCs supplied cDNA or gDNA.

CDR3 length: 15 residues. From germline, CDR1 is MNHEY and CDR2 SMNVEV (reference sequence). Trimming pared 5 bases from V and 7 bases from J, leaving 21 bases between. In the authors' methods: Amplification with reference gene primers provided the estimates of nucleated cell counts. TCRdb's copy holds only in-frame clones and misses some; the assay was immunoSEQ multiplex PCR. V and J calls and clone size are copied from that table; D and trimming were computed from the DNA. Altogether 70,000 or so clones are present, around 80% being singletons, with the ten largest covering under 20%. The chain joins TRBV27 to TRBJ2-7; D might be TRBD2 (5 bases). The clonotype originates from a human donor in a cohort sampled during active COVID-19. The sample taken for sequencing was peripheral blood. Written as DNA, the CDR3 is TGTGCCAGCAGTGGTCGAACTAGTTACTCCTTGGAGCAGTACTTC. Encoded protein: CASSGRTSYSLEQYF.